This paragraph reports one TCR beta chain. No antigen is known for it. Base qualities are not at hand, and no much larger clone is one base apart. Reading from cysteine to phenylalanine, the CDR3 counts 14 amino acids. Here the CDR3 DNA is all that survives: 42 bases in frame from base 1. Unmatched junction bases come to 8, with V trimmed by 1 base and J by 7 bases. The germline V gene yields SGHRS for CDR1 and YFSETQ for CDR2. This entry is derived from a study of type 1 regulatory T cells (dated by TCRdb to the early 2020s). Turning to the overall study: The study characterized an in vitro protocol that generated a Tr1-enriched, alloantigen-specific CD4 T cell product named T-allo10. T-allo10 was being tested clinically in patients with hematological malignancies who were undergoing allogeneic hematopoietic stem cell transplantation.

The sequencing machine was an Illumina MiSeq. The public reads were reanalyzed by TCRdb: fastp trimming at Q25, MiXCR alignment, in-frame beta chains only. Here each entry gathers all rows of one CDR3 protein and keeps the most common genes and DNA. This sample has about 97,000 distinct CDR3 sequences in its table, and roughly 28% of those were observed once. The ten largest make up roughly 2.4% of the sample. The rearranged chain carries TRBV5-1 and TRBJ2-7, with 7 junctional bases fitting TRBD2. The sequence was collected from a human donor in good health. Material: CD4+ T cells, either the whole sample or a sorted fraction (not recorded which). In nucleotides, the sequence is TGCGCCAGCAGCTTGATGGCGGGAGTAGGGGAGCAGTACTTC. Translated, it reads CASSLMAGVGEQYF.